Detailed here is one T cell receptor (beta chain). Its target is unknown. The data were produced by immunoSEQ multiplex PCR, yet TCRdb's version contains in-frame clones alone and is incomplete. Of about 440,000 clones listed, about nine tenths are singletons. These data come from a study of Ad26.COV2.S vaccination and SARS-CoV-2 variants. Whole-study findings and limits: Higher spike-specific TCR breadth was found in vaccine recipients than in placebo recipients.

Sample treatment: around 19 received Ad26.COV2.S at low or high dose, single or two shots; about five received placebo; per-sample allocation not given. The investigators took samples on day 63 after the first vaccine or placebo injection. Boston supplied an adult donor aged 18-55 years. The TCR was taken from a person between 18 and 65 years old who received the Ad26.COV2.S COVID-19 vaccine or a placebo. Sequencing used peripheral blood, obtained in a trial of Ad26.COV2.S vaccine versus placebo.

For the CDR3, the DNA is TGTGCCAGCAGCGTAGCTACAACAGAGCCGCCGTACCAAGAGACCCAGTACTTC. Its translation: CASSVATTEPPYQETQYF. The chain employs TRBV9 and TRBJ2-5, with no clear D. V lost 0 bases and J lost 0, with 18 bases in between. Germline CDR1 reads SGDLS; CDR2 reads YYNGEE. There are 18 residues in the CDR3.